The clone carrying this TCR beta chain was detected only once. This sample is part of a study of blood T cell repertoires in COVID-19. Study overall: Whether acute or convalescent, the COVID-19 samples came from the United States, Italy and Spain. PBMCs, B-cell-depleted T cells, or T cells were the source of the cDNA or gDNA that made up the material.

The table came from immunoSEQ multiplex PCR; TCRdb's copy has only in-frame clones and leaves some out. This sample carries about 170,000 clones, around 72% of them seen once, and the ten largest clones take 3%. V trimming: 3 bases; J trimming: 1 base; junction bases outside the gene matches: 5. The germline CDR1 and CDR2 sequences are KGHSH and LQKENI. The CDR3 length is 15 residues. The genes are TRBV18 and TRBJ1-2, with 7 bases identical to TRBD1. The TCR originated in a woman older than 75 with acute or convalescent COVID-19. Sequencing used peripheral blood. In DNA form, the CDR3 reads TGTGCCAGCTCACCCGGGACAGATTTTAACTATGGCTACACCTTC. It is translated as CASSPGTDFNYGYTF.